What follows are 6 T cell receptor beta chains derived from one specimen sequenced in a study of blood T cells in healthy people across ages. With a J-beta primer mix and a sample-barcoded 5' primer, a second PCR ran about 6 to 11 cycles. TCRdb independently ran MiXCR on the 5' RACE reads; one entry per CDR3 protein. There are approximately 800,000 distinct CDR3 sequences in the sample; about 46% occur only once, and approximately 18% lies in the top ten. The specimen sequenced was blood. The receptor set was obtained from a man older than 75 in good health.

The chain couples TRBV20-1 to TRBJ2-4, with D perhaps matching TRBD2 (6 bases). TRBJ2-5 matches the DNA end more closely, so the J call is doubtful. The CDR3 sequence is 16 residues long. Germline CDR1 is DFQATT and CDR2 is SNEGSKA (reference sequence). Here the CDR3 reads CSARDQRRDFQETQYF. The CDR3 nucleotides are TGCAGTGCTAGAGATCAACGGCGGGACTTTCAAGAGACCCAGTACTTC.

This chain connects TRBV20-1 to TRBJ2-7; D remains unclear. The J call may be faulty, since TRBJ2-5 better matches the DNA end. The CDR3 has 13 amino acids. Germline values: CDR1 DFQATT, CDR2 SNEGSKA (reference sequence). This CDR3 is CSARSGGVETQYF. CDR3 DNA: TGCAGTGCTAGATCAGGTGGGGTGGAGACCCAGTACTTC.

This clonotype was picked up many times. The chain carries TRBV11-3 and TRBJ2-7; perhaps TRBD2 as D (5 bases). Per germline, CDR1 SGHNT and CDR2 YENEEA. This CDR3 has 16 amino acids. The ends were cut back, 3 bases at V and 5 bases at J, with 20 bases in the middle. CDR3 region: CASSFEPFRTVNEQYF. The CDR3 DNA sequence: TGTGCCAGCAGCTTCGAACCCTTCCGGACTGTCAACGAGCAGTACTTC.

The chain uses TRBV5-1 and TRBJ2-3; TRBD2 matches 13 bases. The CDR3 contains 16 residues. The germline V gene encodes CDR1 SGHRS and CDR2 YFSETQ. Trimming removed 4 bases from V and 3 bases from J; junction bases left unmatched: 5. The DNA of the CDR3 is TGCGCCAGCAGCCCTCAGACTAGCGGGAGGACAGATACGCAGTATTTT. Translation gives CASSPQTSGRTDTQYF.

The chain is built from TRBV12-3 or TRBV12-4 and TRBJ2-3, with TRBD2 as a possible D gene (6 bases). This CDR3 region has 15 residues. Trimming shortened V by 4 bases and J by 2 bases, and 13 bases separated the two germline ends. The CDR3 is CASSSLAEPTDTQYF. The CDR3 DNA follows: TGTGCCAGCAGTTCTTTAGCGGAGCCCACAGATACGCAGTATTTT.

The V and J genes are TRBV5-1 and TRBJ2-1, with 10 bases that match TRBD2. The V gene's germline CDR1 is SGHRS and CDR2 YFSETQ. There are 15 residues in the CDR3. Unmatched junction bases numbered 6, after V lost 0 bases and J lost 9 bases. The CDR3 DNA reads as TGCGCCAGCAGCTTGGTACGAGCGGGAGGGCCTGAGCAGTTCTTC. Protein sequence: CASSLVRAGGPEQFF.